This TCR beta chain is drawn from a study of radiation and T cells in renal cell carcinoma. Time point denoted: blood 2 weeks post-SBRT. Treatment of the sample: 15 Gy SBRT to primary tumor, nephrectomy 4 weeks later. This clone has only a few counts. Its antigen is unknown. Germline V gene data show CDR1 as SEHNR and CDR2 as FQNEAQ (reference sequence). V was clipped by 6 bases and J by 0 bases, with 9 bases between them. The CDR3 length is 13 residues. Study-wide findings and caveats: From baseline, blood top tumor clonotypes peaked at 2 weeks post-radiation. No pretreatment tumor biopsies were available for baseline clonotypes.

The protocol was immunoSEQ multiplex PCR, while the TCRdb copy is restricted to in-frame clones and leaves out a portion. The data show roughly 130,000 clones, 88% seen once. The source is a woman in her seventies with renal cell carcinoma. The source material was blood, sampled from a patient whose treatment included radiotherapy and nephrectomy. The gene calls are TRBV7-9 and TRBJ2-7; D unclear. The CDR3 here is CASSRPSSYEQYF. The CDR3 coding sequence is TGTGCCAGCAGTCGACCTAGCTCCTACGAGCAGTACTTC.